This T cell receptor beta chain is drawn from a study of sequential checkpoint blockade in melanoma. About the study: Arm A got nivolumab then ipilimumab; arm B the reverse, 1:1. After both sequences, patients received maintenance nivolumab.

Germline CDR1 and CDR2: WNHNN and SYGVQD (reference sequence). The CDR3 totals 13 residues. V dropped 6 bases and J dropped 3; count of bases not matched to a gene: 0. Treatment denoted: randomized to nivolumab then ipilimumab (arm A) or the reverse (arm B). Sorted cells were live CD3+CD8+, lacking CD19 and CD56, from PBMCs. The data were produced by immunoSEQ multiplex PCR, yet TCRdb's version contains in-frame clones alone and is incomplete. The table lists under 40,000 clones, 70% to 90% of them singletons. The clonotype was recovered from a human donor with melanoma. Sequencing used CD8+ T cells sorted from blood (inferred from file names), obtained from a patient given nivolumab and ipilimumab in sequence. The V gene is TRBV10-1, the J gene TRBJ1-1; 11 bases are shared with TRBD1. DNA of the CDR3: TGCGCCAGCAGGGGACAGGGGGACACTGAAGCTTTCTTT. It specifies CASRGQGDTEAFF.